These 9 T cell receptor beta chains came from one sample sequenced in a study of shared T cell receptors in the human thymus. Sequencing was performed with immunoSEQ multiplex PCR; in TCRdb, only in-frame clones are kept and a portion is missing. The sample includes some 660,000 clones, around 87% of them seen just once. The data were also submitted as part of a second study, on human thymus T cells.

The specimen sequenced was thymocytes. These receptor sequences come from a boy in the first two years of life with a congenital heart defect.

The chain links TRBV6-5 to TRBJ1-2; TRBD1 matches at 8 bases. Germline trimming cut 3 bases from V and 1 base from J; bases unmatched to any gene: 7. Germline CDR1 MNHEY, CDR2 SVGAGI. The CDR3 is made up of 16 amino acids. The CDR3 spells CASSYAGTGSNYGYTF. The CDR3 DNA is TGTGCCAGCAGTTATGCCGGGACAGGTAGTAACTATGGCTACACCTTC.

CDR3 sequence (DNA): TGCGCCAGCAGCTTAACTAGCGAGCCCTGGGGGCTTGAGCAGTTCTTC. It translates to CASSLTSEPWGLEQFF. V is TRBV5-1 and J is TRBJ2-1; D might be TRBD2 (7 bases). With 2 bases removed from V and 9 bases from J, the gap between germline ends came to 21 bases. This CDR3 region has 16 residues. Germline V gives CDR1 SGHRS, CDR2 YFSETQ.

This clone was recorded once. The chain recombines TRBV27 with TRBJ2-2; D is unresolved. There are 16 residues in the CDR3. Trimming took off 6 bases at V and 1 base at J, with 15 bases between the two ends. CDR1 is MNHEY and CDR2 is SMNVEV in the germline V gene (reference sequence). The CDR3, as DNA: TGTGCCAGCAGATATACCGGCCGACAGAACACCGGGGAGCTGTTTTTT. Translating gives CASRYTGRQNTGELFF.

This chain uses TRBV10-1 with TRBJ2-5; 7 nucleotides line up with TRBD2. V dropped 5 bases and J dropped 5; count of bases not matched to a gene: 8. Germline CDR1 reads WNHNN; CDR2 reads SYGVQD (reference sequence). CDR3 length: 14 residues. The chain's CDR3 is CASSPGTSVETQYF. CDR3 DNA: TGCGCCAGCAGTCCCGGCACTAGCGTGGAGACCCAGTACTTC.

This clone showed up just a few times. The V and J genes are TRBV10-3 and TRBJ2-3; TRBD2 agrees at 8 bases. CDR1 ENHRY and CDR2 SYGVKD come from the germline V gene. The CDR3 covers 13 residues. V lost 10 bases to trimming and J lost 2 bases; unmatched junction nucleotides: 5. CDR3 residues: CATQRGNTDTQYF. As DNA, the CDR3 is TGTGCCACCCAGCGGGGGAACACAGATACGCAGTATTTT.

This rearrangement joins TRBV6-1 to TRBJ1-4; TRBD1 aligns across 9 bases. The V and J ends lost 3 bases and 3 bases, in that order; junction bases with no gene match: 5. CDR1 and CDR2 from the germline V gene are MNHNS and SASEGT. The CDR3 is 16 residues long. CDR3 nucleotides: TGTGCCAGCAGTGAGACAGGGGGGACAGCTAATGAAAAACTGTTTTTT. Protein sequence: CASSETGGTANEKLFF.

The genes are TRBV23-1 and TRBJ2-7, with 9 bases identical to TRBD1. TRBV23-1 is sorted into the ORF group, with uncertain function. V was pared by 4 bases and J by 4 bases, with 8 bases of the junction left unmatched. This CDR3 is 15 amino acids long. For the CDR3, the DNA is TGCGCCAGCAGTCCACCGGGACAGGGACCATACGAGCAGTACTTC. It is translated as CASSPPGQGPYEQYF.

The gene calls are TRBV7-2 and TRBJ1-6; D is perhaps TRBD1 (6 bases). Trimming left V 3 bases short and J 10 bases short, with 10 bases between. The CDR3 loop spans 13 amino acids. Germline CDR1 and CDR2: SGHTA and FQGNSA. The CDR3 DNA reads TGTGCCAGCAGCTTGGACAGACGGTCACCCCTCCACTTT. This translates into CASSLDRRSPLHF.

The chain recombines TRBV4-3 with TRBJ2-1, with D perhaps TRBD2 (6 bases). CDR3 length: 17 amino acids. CDR1 and CDR2 (germline): LGHNA, YSLEER. V was pared by 4 bases and J by 0 bases, with 16 bases between. CDR3 sequence reads: CASSPDRRGHSYNEQFF. As DNA, the CDR3 is TGCGCCAGCAGCCCGGATAGGAGGGGTCACTCCTACAATGAGCAGTTCTTC.